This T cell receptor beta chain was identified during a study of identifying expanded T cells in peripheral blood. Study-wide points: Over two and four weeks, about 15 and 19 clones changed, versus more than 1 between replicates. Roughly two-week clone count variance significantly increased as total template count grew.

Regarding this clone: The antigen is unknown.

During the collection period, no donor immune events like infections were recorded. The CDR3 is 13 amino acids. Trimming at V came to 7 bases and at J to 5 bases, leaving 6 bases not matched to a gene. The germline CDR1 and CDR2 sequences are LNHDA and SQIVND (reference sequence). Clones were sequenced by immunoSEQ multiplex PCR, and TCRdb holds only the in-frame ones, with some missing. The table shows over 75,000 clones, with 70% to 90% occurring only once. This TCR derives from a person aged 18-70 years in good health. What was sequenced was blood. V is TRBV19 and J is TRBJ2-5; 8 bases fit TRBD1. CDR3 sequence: CASNRGLWETQYF. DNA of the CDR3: TGTGCCAGTAACAGGGGGTTGTGGGAGACCCAGTACTTC.